The 10 T cell receptor beta chains presented below share a single source sample, sequenced in a study of cytomegalovirus exposure and HLA in healthy donors. A multiplex PCR was run with 60 Vbeta primers and 13 Jbeta primers. The repertoire was sequenced with immunoSEQ multiplex PCR; TCRdb's copy has only in-frame clones and lacks some. The sample records about 95,000 clones, around 81% being singletons. Sequenced sample: PBMCs. The receptors here all came from a woman in her seventies in good health and CMV-seropositive.

This clone occurred a few times. V usage is TRBV19 and J usage is TRBJ2-5; 12 nucleotides line up with TRBD2. V lost 4 bases to trimming and J lost 1 base; unmatched junction nucleotides: 10. The germline CDR1 and CDR2 sequences are LNHDA and SQIVND (reference sequence). This CDR3 has 18 amino acids. The CDR3 region is CASSKHMMTSGSQETQYF. The CDR3 bases are TGTGCCAGTAGTAAACACATGATGACTAGCGGGAGCCAAGAGACCCAGTACTTC.

The rearrangement uses TRBV9 and TRBJ2-5; 8 nucleotides match TRBD2. Germline assignment: CDR1 SGDLS and CDR2 YYNGEE. The ends lost 0 bases at V and 6 bases at J; junction bases unmatched: 10. The CDR3 runs to 16 residues. The CDR3 region is CASSVEWAGGLKTQYF. The CDR3 DNA follows: TGTGCCAGCAGCGTAGAATGGGCGGGAGGCCTTAAGACCCAGTACTTC.

The chain uses TRBV7-2 and TRBJ1-2; 8 nucleotides align to TRBD1. The CDR3 sequence is 15 residues long. Germline lookup yields CDR1 SGHTA and CDR2 FQGNSA. Trimming cost V 2 bases and J 2 bases; bases outside gene matches: 4. The CDR3 sequence is CASSLIQGGNYGYTF. CDR3 bases: TGTGCCAGCAGCTTAATACAGGGGGGAAACTATGGCTACACCTTC. Full variable domain (remainder filled in from reference TRBV7-2 and TRBJ1-2): GAGVSQSPSNKVTEKGKDVELRCDPISGHTALYWYRQSLGQGLEFLIYFQGNSAPDKSGLPSDRFSAERTGGSVSTLTIQRTQQEDSAVYLCASSLIQGGNYGYTFGSGTRLTVV.

The chain is built from TRBV19 and TRBJ2-4; no clear D gene. V gave up 3 bases and J gave up 0 bases, with 21 bases separating them. Per the germline V gene, CDR1 is LNHDA and CDR2 is SQIVND (reference sequence). The CDR3 is 19 amino acids. CDR3 region: CASSILTPSPGQAKNIQYF. CDR3 in DNA: TGTGCCAGTAGTATCCTAACCCCCTCGCCAGGTCAAGCCAAAAACATTCAGTACTTC.

The J gene is TRBJ2-1, the V gene TRBV14; 9 bases align to TRBD2. Germline V gene sequence: CDR1 SGHDN, CDR2 FVKESK. The J segment lost 9 bases and the V segment lost 1 base, leaving 10 bases of the junction unmatched. CDR3 size: 16 residues. CDR3 DNA: TGTGCCAGCAGCCAAGGTATAGAAGCGGGAGGAATTGAGCAGTTCTTC. Protein: CASSQGIEAGGIEQFF. The whole variable domain, remainder taken from reference TRBV14 and TRBJ2-1, is EAGVTQFPSHSVIEKGQTVTLRCDPISGHDNLYWYRRVMGKEIKFLLHFVKESKQDESGMPNNRFLAERTGGTYSTLKVQPAELEDSGVYFCASSQGIEAGGIEQFFGPGTRLTVL.

This chain connects TRBV27 to TRBJ1-1; 8 nucleotides agree with TRBD1. CDR1 and CDR2 from the germline V gene are MNHEY and SMNVEV (reference sequence). The length of the CDR3 is 14 residues. V lost 7 bases and J lost 5; bases outside the gene matches: 9. The CDR3 DNA reads as TGTGCCAGCACCCAAACGACAGGGGTTACTGAAGCTTTCTTT. This gives the protein CASTQTTGVTEAFF.

This clone was seen only a few times. This sequence joins TRBV4-2 and TRBJ1-1, with TRBD1 identical over 7 bases. CDR3 length equals 14 residues. J was trimmed by 7 bases and V by 1 base; bases with no gene match: 6. The germline CDR1 and CDR2 sequences are LGHNA and YNFKEQ. The chain's CDR3 is CASSQGQGRDEAFF. The DNA of the CDR3 is TGTGCCAGCAGCCAAGGACAGGGACGAGATGAAGCTTTCTTT.

J is TRBJ1-4 and V is TRBV27, with D tentatively TRBD1 (6 bases). V lost 6 bases and J 4 bases, leaving 9 bases between the germline ends. The CDR3 has 13 residues. Germline CDR1 and CDR2: MNHEY and SMNVEV (reference sequence). The CDR3 loop is CASSTGYNEKLFF. The CDR3, as DNA: TGTGCCAGCAGCACAGGGTATAATGAAAAACTGTTTTTT.

The J gene is TRBJ1-5, the V gene TRBV6-5; possibly TRBD1 for D (5 bases). CDR1 is MNHEY and CDR2 is SVGAGI in the germline V gene. The CDR3 extends over 15 amino acids. Between the trimmed V and J ends, which lost 7 bases and 7 bases, there was a span of 20 bases. The CDR3 region is CASIRGPRDDQPQHF. DNA of the CDR3: TGTGCCAGCATCAGAGGTCCCAGGGATGACCAGCCCCAGCATTTT.

A single count supports this clone. The chain links TRBV5-1 to TRBJ2-3; 13 bases agree with TRBD2. CDR1 SGHRS and CDR2 YFSETQ come from the germline V gene. V lost 3 bases, J lost 5 bases, and 6 bases stayed unmatched. This CDR3 comprises 16 residues. As DNA, the CDR3 is TGCGCCAGCAGCTCCGGACTAGCGGGAGCGGAAGATACGCAGTATTTT. Its protein product is CASSSGLAGAEDTQYF.